A selection of T cell receptor beta chains follows, all from one sample in a study of regulatory T cells in long-lasting Graves disease. Each CDR3 protein is one row after TCRdb ran MiXCR on the multiplex PCR reads. The table lists roughly 420,000 distinct CDR3 sequences, 15% to 18% of them singletons. The sequencing used peripheral blood mononuclear cells (PBMCs), collected at new diagnosis, from a patient treated with antithyroid drugs. The receptor set was obtained from a female donor with Graves disease. Each CDR3 is given with its conserved first and last residue. D genes are given only for firm matches. The size entry is marked missing in some rows and otherwise reads once, few, many or a size class.

d_call,clone_size,v_call,j_call,cdr3_nt,cdr3_aa
TRBD2,many,TRBV28,TRBJ2-6,TGTGCCAGCAGTTCATCTCTTTGGCGGGAGGGCCCCGCTGGGGCCAACGTCCTGACTTTC,CASSSSLWREGPAGANVLTF
.,few,TRBV6-1,TRBJ1-2,TGTGCCAGCGAAGGTTTGGGTGGCTACACCTTC,CASEGLGGYTF
.,many,TRBV24-1,TRBJ2-2,TGTGCCACCAGTGATCTAACTGGGGACACCGGGGAGCTGTTTTTT,CATSDLTGDTGELFF
TRBD2,many,TRBV19,TRBJ2-1,TGTGCCAGTAGTATCCCAAGGGGGAAGCGGGGGGGTGAGGCCTACAATGAGCAGTTCTTC,CASSIPRGKRGGEAYNEQFF
.,.,TRBV5-1,TRBJ2-3,TGCGCCAGCAGCCCTCTGCTAGCGCGTAGCACAGGTACGCAGTATTTT,CASSPLLARSTGTQYF
TRBD1,many,TRBV2,TRBJ2-3,TGTGCCAGCAGTGGCCCAGGGGGCAAGGCAGATACGCAGTATTTT,CASSGPGGKADTQYF
TRBD1,many,TRBV6-5,TRBJ1-3,TGTGCCAGCAGTTCCGGACAGGGGGCGCGAGGAAACACCATATATTTT,CASSSGQGARGNTIYF
.,.,TRBV19,TRBJ2-3,TGTGCCAGTAGTATTATCGGAGATACGCAGTATTTT,CASSIIGDTQYF
TRBD1,.,TRBV7-9,TRBJ1-5,TGTGCCAGCAGCCAGGACAGGGGTGATCAGCCCCAGCATTTT,CASSQDRGDQPQHF
.,.,TRBV19,TRBJ1-3,TGTGCCAGTAGTATCGGACAGAGGGACACCATATATTTT,CASSIGQRDTIYF
.,many,TRBV4-2,TRBJ2-3,TGTGCCAGCAGCCAAGATCGTGGGGGAACTCTCCCAGATACGCAGTATTTT,CASSQDRGGTLPDTQYF
.,few,TRBV5-4,TRBJ2-7,TGTGCCAGCAGTCCACCCCCTCCCCGAGGGGACGAGCAGTACTTC,CASSPPPPRGDEQYF
.,many,TRBV11-2,TRBJ2-2,TGTGCCAGCAGCTTAGGTGTAGGGGGGTTATCGAACACCGGGGAGCTGTTTTTT,CASSLGVGGLSNTGELFF
TRBD1,once,TRBV10-3,TRBJ2-7,TGTGCCATCAGGACAGGGGTAGAGTACGAGCAGTACTTC,CAIRTGVEYEQYF
.,few,TRBV11-2,TRBJ2-3,TGTGCCAGCAGCTTTTTTACAGATACGCAGTATTTT,CASSFFTDTQYF
.,.,TRBV5-6,TRBJ2-7,TGTGCCAGCAGCCGAGAGTCGGGGGAGCAGTACTTC,CASSRESGEQYF
.,many,TRBV5-1,TRBJ2-7,TGCGCCAGCAGCCCATCTCTGGGACATGCCGCTTCCTACGAGCAGTACTTC,CASSPSLGHAASYEQYF
.,.,TRBV6-5,TRBJ1-1,TGTGCCAGCAGTTACCCCCAGGAGGGTTACACTGAAGCTTTCTTT,CASSYPQEGYTEAFF
TRBD1,.,TRBV9,TRBJ1-1,TGTGCCAGCAGCGCGACAGGGTACACTGAAGCTTTCTTT,CASSATGYTEAFF
.,.,TRBV30,TRBJ1-4,TGTGCCTGGAGTCATACATCGGGGGGGCAGACGAATGAAAAACTGTTTTTT,CAWSHTSGGQTNEKLFF
.,many,TRBV12-3/TRBV12-4,TRBJ1-2,TGTGCCAGCAGTTTTGAGAGTTCTAACTATGGCTACACCTTC,CASSFESSNYGYTF
.,many,TRBV5-1,TRBJ2-2,TGCGCCAGCAGCTTGGGGGACACCGGGGAGCTGTTTTTT,CASSLGDTGELFF
TRBD1,few,TRBV19,TRBJ1-2,TGTGCCAGTAGTATGCCGGGACAGACTGGCTACACCTTC,CASSMPGQTGYTF
TRBD1,many,TRBV6-5,TRBJ1-1,TGTGCCAGCAGTTACGAGACAGGGCCCACTGAAGCTTTCTTT,CASSYETGPTEAFF
.,many,TRBV6-1,TRBJ2-4,TGTGCCAGCAGTGAAGACGGAAACAAAAACATTCAGTACTTC,CASSEDGNKNIQYF
TRBD2,many,TRBV12-3/TRBV12-4,TRBJ2-1,TGTGCCAGCCGAACTAGCGGGGGGGTAAATGAGCAGTTCTTC,CASRTSGGVNEQFF
.,many,TRBV7-2,TRBJ2-6,TGTGCCAGCAGCTCGGTCGGCTCTGGGGCCAACGTCCTGACTTTC,CASSSVGSGANVLTF
.,many,TRBV7-9,TRBJ1-1,TGTGCCAGCAGCTTAGAGTTGAGTAGGACTGAAGCTTTCTTT,CASSLELSRTEAFF
.,many,TRBV12-5,TRBJ1-5,TGTGCTAGTGGTTTGTACCCCCTGGGGCAGCCAGCGAATCAGCCCCAGCATTTT,CASGLYPLGQPANQPQHF
TRBD2,many,TRBV6-5,TRBJ2-7,TGTGCCAGCAGTTCAAGGGCTAGCGGTTCCTACGAGCAGTACTTC,CASSSRASGSYEQYF
TRBD1,.,TRBV6-1,TRBJ2-5,TGTGCCAGCAGTGACCCCCAGGGGGCCCAAGAGACCCAGTACTTC,CASSDPQGAQETQYF
.,many,TRBV12-3/TRBV12-4,TRBJ2-2,TGTGCCATCCGCCAGGGGAACACCGGGGAGCTGTTTTTT,CAIRQGNTGELFF
.,few,TRBV29-1,TRBJ2-1,TGCAGCGTTCTTCTCGGTCGCTACAATGAGCAGTTCTTC,CSVLLGRYNEQFF
.,many,TRBV5-1,TRBJ2-3,TGCGCCAGCAGCCCCGGGGAGCGGGTGAGCACAGATACGCAGTATTTT,CASSPGERVSTDTQYF
TRBD1,.,TRBV2,TRBJ2-7,TGTGCCAGCAGGGCCGGGACAGGGACCTACGAGCAGTACTTC,CASRAGTGTYEQYF
.,.,TRBV12-3/TRBV12-4,TRBJ1-2,TGTGCCAGCACCCTGGGGGGGGCGCACCATGGCTACACCTTC,CASTLGGAHHGYTF
TRBD1,many,TRBV29-1,TRBJ2-3,TGCAGCGTCGGATCTCGGGGACAGCGCTTAGATACGCAGTATTTT,CSVGSRGQRLDTQYF
TRBD1,many,TRBV29-1,TRBJ2-3,TGCAGCGTGCCAGGACAGGGGGAGACAGATACGCAGTATTTT,CSVPGQGETDTQYF
TRBD1,many,TRBV5-1,TRBJ2-2,TGCGCCAGCAGCCCCGGGACAGCTGAACGTACCGGGGAGCTGTTTTTT,CASSPGTAERTGELFF
.,.,TRBV7-9,TRBJ1-4,TGTGCCAGCAGCTCCAACACCCGCACAACTAATGAAAAACTGTTTTTT,CASSSNTRTTNEKLFF
.,.,TRBV20-1,TRBJ2-2,TGCAGTGCTAGAAGAGAGCTGGGGAGCGGGGAGCTGTTTTTT,CSARRELGSGELFF
.,many,TRBV2,TRBJ1-2,TGTGCCAGCAGACCGGACAGTCCTACGGGCTATGGCTACACCTTC,CASRPDSPTGYGYTF
.,many,TRBV11-3,TRBJ2-1,TGTGCCAGCAGCTTAGTTGCGTATGGTGAGCAGTTCTTC,CASSLVAYGEQFF
TRBD1,few,TRBV30,TRBJ2-7,TGTGCCTGGAGCCTACCCCTAGGGACAGGGACCTACGAGCAGTACTTC,CAWSLPLGTGTYEQYF
TRBD1,.,TRBV9,TRBJ1-2,TGTGCCAGCAGCGTTACAGGGGTAGCCTATGGCTACACCTTC,CASSVTGVAYGYTF
.,many,TRBV12-3/TRBV12-4,TRBJ1-4,TGTGCCAGCAGTTTTACTCTTGGGACGTATAATGAAAAACTGTTTTTT,CASSFTLGTYNEKLFF
.,many,TRBV12-3/TRBV12-4,TRBJ1-2,TGTGCCAGCAGTTTAGGGGTGGGAGGCTACACCTTC,CASSLGVGGYTF
.,many,TRBV20-1,TRBJ1-5,TGCAGTGCTGACGACCTTAGCAATCAGCCCCAGCATTTT,CSADDLSNQPQHF
.,.,TRBV9,TRBJ1-4,TGTGCCAGCAGCGTGCAGCCTGATAATGAAAAACTGTTTTTT,CASSVQPDNEKLFF
TRBD1,many,TRBV7-9,TRBJ1-4,TGTGCCAGCAGCGGACCAATGACAGGGTGGCCAACTAATGAAAAACTGTTTTTT,CASSGPMTGWPTNEKLFF
TRBD1,few,TRBV9,TRBJ2-5,TGTGCCAGCAGTGGCCGGACAGGGGCAGGGGAGACCCAGTACTTC,CASSGRTGAGETQYF
TRBD2,.,TRBV3-1,TRBJ2-1,TGTGCCAGCACCGATAGCGGGAGGTCCTACAATGAGCAGTTCTTC,CASTDSGRSYNEQFF